The entry below gives a single T cell receptor (beta chain) sequence along with its context. Amplification yielded TCR beta CDR3 regions, with RNA transcripts as the source. Using the HTBI primer set, a first-round RT-PCR was run on the TCR CDR3. Using its own MiXCR run on the multiplex PCR reads, TCRdb lists one record per CDR3 protein. Seen here are roughly 710,000 distinct CDR3 sequences, about 35% observed once, and the top ten hold approximately 31%. This entry belongs to a study of T cells in Graves' hyperthyroidism and ophthalmopathy. Turning to the study itself: Pretreatment peripheral blood was obtained at initial diagnosis.

Trimming at V came to 7 bases and at J to 2 bases, leaving 4 bases not matched to a gene. The germline V gene has CDR1 MNHNS and CDR2 SASEGT. This CDR3 region has 13 residues. Sequencing was carried out using blood. The clonotype comes from a woman aged 40 to 50 with Graves' hyperthyroidism. The J gene is TRBJ2-7, the V gene TRBV6-1, with 8 bases identical to TRBD1. In DNA, the CDR3 is TGTGCCAGCAAGGGCAGGGGGCCCTACGAGCAGTACTTC. Its translation: CASKGRGPYEQYF.